This T cell receptor (beta chain) is from a study of CD4+ T cells in melanoma. General study findings and limits: A reported correlation linked neoantigen-specific CD4+ T cells to CD8+, macrophage and B cell function. In melanoma, neoantigen-specific CD4+ T cells reportedly differed in differentiation state.

Generated by immunoSEQ multiplex PCR, the TCRdb table keeps only in-frame clones and is missing some. The repertoire holds about 140,000 clones, 80% to 95% seen once, with 1.5% in the top ten. As concerns this clone: Its antigen remains unidentified.

The germline CDR1 and CDR2 sequences are WNHNN and SYGVQD (reference sequence). The CDR3 has 14 residues. With 0 bases removed from V and 5 bases from J, the gap between germline ends came to 11 bases. The chain couples TRBV10-1 to TRBJ2-7; no clear D. This clonotype originated in a human donor with melanoma. CDR3 sequence reads: CASSESPDVHEQYF. CDR3 coding DNA: TGCGCCAGCAGTGAGTCCCCTGATGTGCACGAGCAGTACTTC.